The clone carrying this T cell receptor (beta chain) was counted once. These data belong to a study of blood T cell repertoires in COVID-19. In the study overall: The origin of the acute and convalescent COVID-19 samples was the United States, Italy and Spain. Sources were T cells, B-cell-depleted T cells, or PBMCs; the material itself was cDNA or gDNA.

The trim removed 5 bases at V and 4 bases at J, leaving 4 bases unmatched. Per the germline V gene, CDR1 is SGHTA and CDR2 is FQGNSA. CDR3 length: 13 residues. How the authors handled the data: From reference gene primer amplification, estimates of nucleated cell counts were derived. Assay: immunoSEQ multiplex PCR; the TCRdb copy retains only in-frame clones and omits some. V and J calls and clone size are copied from that table; D and trimming were computed from the DNA. This sample yields around 130,000 clones, of which around 80% are seen a single time; 10% to 15% belongs to the top ten. The rearrangement links TRBV7-2 to TRBJ1-1; TRBD1 aligns across 7 bases. The sequence was collected from a woman aged 60-70 years with acute or convalescent COVID-19. Sequencing was performed on peripheral blood. The CDR3 sequence: CASSAQGITEAFF. As DNA, the CDR3 is TGTGCCAGCAGCGCACAGGGGATCACTGAAGCTTTCTTT.